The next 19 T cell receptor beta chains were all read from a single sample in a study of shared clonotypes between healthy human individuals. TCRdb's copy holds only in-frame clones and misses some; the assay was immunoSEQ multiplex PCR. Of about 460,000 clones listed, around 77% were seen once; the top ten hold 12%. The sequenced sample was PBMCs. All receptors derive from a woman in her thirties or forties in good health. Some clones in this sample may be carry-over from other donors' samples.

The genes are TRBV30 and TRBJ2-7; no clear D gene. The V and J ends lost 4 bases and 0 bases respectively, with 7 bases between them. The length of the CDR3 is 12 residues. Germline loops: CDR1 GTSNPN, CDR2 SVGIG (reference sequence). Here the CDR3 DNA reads TGTGCCTGGATCGGACCCTCCTACGAGCAGTACTTC. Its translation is CAWIGPSYEQYF.

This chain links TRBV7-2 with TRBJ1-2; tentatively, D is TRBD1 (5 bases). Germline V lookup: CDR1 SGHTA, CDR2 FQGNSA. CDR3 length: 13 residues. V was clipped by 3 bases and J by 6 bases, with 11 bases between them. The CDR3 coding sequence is TGTGCCAGCAGCTTCGGGGGTCGAGATGGCTACACCTTC. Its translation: CASSFGGRDGYTF.

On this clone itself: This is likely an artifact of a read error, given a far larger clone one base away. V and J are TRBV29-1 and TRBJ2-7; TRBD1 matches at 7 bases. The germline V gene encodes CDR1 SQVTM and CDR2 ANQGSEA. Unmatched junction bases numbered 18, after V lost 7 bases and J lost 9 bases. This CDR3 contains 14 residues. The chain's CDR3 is CSALRGTALDGQYF. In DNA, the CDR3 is TGCAGCGCCCTGAGGGGGACAGCCTTGGACGGGCAGTACTTC.

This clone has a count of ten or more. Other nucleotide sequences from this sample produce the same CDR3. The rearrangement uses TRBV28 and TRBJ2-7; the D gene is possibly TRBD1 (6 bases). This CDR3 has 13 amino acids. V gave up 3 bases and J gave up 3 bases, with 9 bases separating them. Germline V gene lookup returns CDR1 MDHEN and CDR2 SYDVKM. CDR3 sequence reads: CASSLGRGYEQYF. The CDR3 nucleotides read TGTGCCAGCAGTTTGGGCAGGGGCTACGAGCAGTACTTC.

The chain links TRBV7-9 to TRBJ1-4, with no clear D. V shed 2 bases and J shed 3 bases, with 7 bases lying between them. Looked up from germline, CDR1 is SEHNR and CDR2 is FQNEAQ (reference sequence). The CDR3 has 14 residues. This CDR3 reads CASSLYRANEKLFF. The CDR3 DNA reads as TGTGCCAGCAGCTTATACCGAGCTAATGAAAAACTGTTTTTT.

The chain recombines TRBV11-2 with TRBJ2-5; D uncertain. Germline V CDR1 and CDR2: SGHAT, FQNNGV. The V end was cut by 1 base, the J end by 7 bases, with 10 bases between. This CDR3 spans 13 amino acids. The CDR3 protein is CASSLARVGTQYF. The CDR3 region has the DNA TGTGCCAGCAGCTTAGCTAGAGTTGGGACCCAGTACTTC.

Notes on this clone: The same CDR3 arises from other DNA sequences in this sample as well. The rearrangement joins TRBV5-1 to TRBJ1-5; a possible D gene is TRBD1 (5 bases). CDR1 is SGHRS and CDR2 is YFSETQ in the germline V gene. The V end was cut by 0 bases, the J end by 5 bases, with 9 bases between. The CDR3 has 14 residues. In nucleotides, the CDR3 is TGCGCCAGCAGCTTGGGGCAGGGCGATCAGCCCCAGCATTTT. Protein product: CASSLGQGDQPQHF. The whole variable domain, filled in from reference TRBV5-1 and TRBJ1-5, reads KAGVTQTPRYLIKTRGQQVTLSCSPISGHRSVSWYQQTPGQGLQFLFEYFSETQRNKGNFPGRFSGRQFSNSRSEMNVSTLELGDSALYLCASSLGQGDQPQHFGDGTRLSIL.

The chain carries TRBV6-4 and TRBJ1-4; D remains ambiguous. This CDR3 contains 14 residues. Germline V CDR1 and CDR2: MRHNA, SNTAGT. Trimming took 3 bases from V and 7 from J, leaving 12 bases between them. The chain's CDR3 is CASSDSAGSEKLFF. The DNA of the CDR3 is TGTGCCAGCAGTGATTCTGCAGGCAGTGAAAAACTGTTTTTT.

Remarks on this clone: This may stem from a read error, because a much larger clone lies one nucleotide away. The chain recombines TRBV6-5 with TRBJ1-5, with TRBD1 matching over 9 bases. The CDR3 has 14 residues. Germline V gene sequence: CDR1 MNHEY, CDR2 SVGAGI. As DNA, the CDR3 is TGTGCCAGCAGTTGGGGACAGGGCGAACAGCTCCAGCATTTT. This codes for CASSWGQGEQLQHF.

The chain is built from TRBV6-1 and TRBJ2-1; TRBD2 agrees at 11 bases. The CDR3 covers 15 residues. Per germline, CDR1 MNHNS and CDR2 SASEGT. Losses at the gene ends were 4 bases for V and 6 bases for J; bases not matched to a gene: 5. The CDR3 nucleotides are TGTGCCAGCAGTGCCACTAGCGGGAGTGCCAATGAGCAGTTCTTC. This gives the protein CASSATSGSANEQFF.

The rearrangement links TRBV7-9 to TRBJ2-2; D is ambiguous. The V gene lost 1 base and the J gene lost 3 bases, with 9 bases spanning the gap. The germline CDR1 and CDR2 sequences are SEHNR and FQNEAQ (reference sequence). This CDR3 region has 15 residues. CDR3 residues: CASSLGAADTGELFF. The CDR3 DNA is TGTGCCAGCAGCTTAGGGGCCGCGGACACCGGGGAGCTGTTTTTT.

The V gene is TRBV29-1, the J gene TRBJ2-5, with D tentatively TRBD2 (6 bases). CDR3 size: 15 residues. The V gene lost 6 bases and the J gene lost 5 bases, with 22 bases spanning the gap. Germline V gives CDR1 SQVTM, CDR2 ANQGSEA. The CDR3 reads CSVSPPGGVRETQYF. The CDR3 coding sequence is TGCAGCGTCTCCCCCCCCGGAGGGGTTCGGGAGACCCAGTACTTC.

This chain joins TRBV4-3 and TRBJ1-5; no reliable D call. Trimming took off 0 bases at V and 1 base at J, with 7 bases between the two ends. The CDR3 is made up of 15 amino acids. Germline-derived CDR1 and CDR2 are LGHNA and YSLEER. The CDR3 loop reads CASSQEGRSNQPQHF. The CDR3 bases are TGCGCCAGCAGCCAAGAAGGCAGAAGCAATCAGCCCCAGCATTTT.

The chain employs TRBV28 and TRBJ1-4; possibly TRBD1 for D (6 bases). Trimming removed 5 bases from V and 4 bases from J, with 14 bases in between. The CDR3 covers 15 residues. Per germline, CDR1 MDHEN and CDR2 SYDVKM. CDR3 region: CASSPPTGHNEKLFF. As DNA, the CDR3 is TGTGCCAGCAGTCCCCCGACAGGACATAATGAAAAACTGTTTTTT.

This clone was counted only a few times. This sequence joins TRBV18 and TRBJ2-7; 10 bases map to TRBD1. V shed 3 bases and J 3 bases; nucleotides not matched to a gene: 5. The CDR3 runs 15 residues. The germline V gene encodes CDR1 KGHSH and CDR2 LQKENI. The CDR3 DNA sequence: TGTGCCAGCTCACCGAGGGGGACAGGGGACTACGAGCAGTACTTC. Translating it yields CASSPRGTGDYEQYF.

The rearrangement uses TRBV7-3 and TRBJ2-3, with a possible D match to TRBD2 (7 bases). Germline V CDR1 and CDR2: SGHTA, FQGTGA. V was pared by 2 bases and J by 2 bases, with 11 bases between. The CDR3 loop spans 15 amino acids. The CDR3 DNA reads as TGTGCCAGCAGCTTATCGGGGGGACACACAGATACGCAGTATTTT. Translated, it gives CASSLSGGHTDTQYF.

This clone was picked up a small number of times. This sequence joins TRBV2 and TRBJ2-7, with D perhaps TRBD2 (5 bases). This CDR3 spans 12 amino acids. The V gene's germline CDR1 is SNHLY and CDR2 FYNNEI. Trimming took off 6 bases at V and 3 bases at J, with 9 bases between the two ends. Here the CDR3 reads CASRYGDYEQYF. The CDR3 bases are TGTGCCAGCAGGTACGGGGACTACGAGCAGTACTTC.

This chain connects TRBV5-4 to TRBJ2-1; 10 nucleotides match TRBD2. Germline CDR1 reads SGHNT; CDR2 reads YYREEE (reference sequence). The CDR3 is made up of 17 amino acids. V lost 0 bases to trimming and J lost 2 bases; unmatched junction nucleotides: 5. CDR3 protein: CASSLGLAGAAYNEQFF. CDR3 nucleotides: TGTGCCAGCAGCTTGGGGCTAGCGGGAGCGGCCTACAATGAGCAGTTCTTC. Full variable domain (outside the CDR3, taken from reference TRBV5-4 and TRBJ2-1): ETGVTQSPTHLIKTRGQQVTLRCSSQSGHNTVSWYQQALGQGPQFIFQYYREEENGRGNFPPRFSGLQFPNYSSELNVNALELDDSALYLCASSLGLAGAAYNEQFFGPGTRLTVL.

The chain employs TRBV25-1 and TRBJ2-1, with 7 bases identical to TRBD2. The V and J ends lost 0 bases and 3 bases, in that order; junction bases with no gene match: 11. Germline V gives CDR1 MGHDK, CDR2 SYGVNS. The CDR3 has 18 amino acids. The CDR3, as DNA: TGTGCCAGCAGTGAATATGGAGGACTGCGGGGGAGCTACAATGAGCAGTTCTTC. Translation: CASSEYGGLRGSYNEQFF.